This TCR beta chain originates from a study of regulatory T cells in long-lasting Graves disease. General study findings and limits: Persistent disease showed a preference for TRBV28, TRBJ1-2 and TRBJ2-5. Persistent Graves' disease cases displayed lower TCR diversity than newly diagnosed ones. More public clonotypes were shared by persistent patients (2,741) than by new patients (approximately 1,000).

From germline, CDR1 is SGHTA and CDR2 FQGNSA. V trimming: 5 bases; J trimming: 5 bases; junction bases outside the gene matches: 4. The CDR3 sequence is 13 residues long. Time point denoted: persistent/refractory GD, antithyroid drugs over 5 years with positive TRAb. From RNA extracted from PBMCs, the TCR library was made. Arm-PCR of CDR3 regions and iRepertoire HTBI primers were used to build TCR beta libraries. TCRdb called the multiplex PCR reads again in MiXCR, with one record for every CDR3 protein. Among some 420,000 distinct CDR3 sequences listed, approximately 23% were seen once. This clonotype showed up many times. Its cognate antigen is unknown.

This clonotype was obtained from a female donor with Graves disease. This chain joins TRBV7-2 and TRBJ2-7, with 9 positions matching TRBD1. Sequenced here: peripheral blood mononuclear cells (PBMCs), sampled when the disease was refractory, from a patient treated with antithyroid drugs. CDR3 loop: CASSKTGGHEQYF. The CDR3 region has the DNA TGTGCCAGCAGCAAAACAGGGGGCCACGAGCAGTACTTC.